The 8 T cell receptor beta chains below all came from one sample that was sequenced in a study of identical twins. TCRdb analysed the 5' RACE reads with MiXCR anew, one entry per CDR3 protein. The sample carries around 1.7 million distinct CDR3 sequences, under 35% recorded once. The specimen was cord blood. The receptors originated from a newborn girl in good health.

This clonotype came up many times. The chain is built from TRBV29-1 and TRBJ2-3; TRBD2 matches 12 bases. The CDR3 contains 14 residues. The germline CDR1 and CDR2 sequences are SQVTM and ANQGSEA. After removal of 5 bases from V and 5 bases from J, the junction contained 5 bases not matched to a gene. CDR3 in amino acids: CSVQTSGGLDTQYF. The CDR3 region has the DNA TGCAGCGTTCAGACTAGCGGGGGTTTAGATACGCAGTATTTT.

This clonotype has only a few counts. The rearrangement uses TRBV27 and TRBJ1-6; D not certain. The CDR3 contains 15 residues. Trimming pared 4 bases from V and 7 bases from J, leaving 14 bases between. Germline V CDR1 and CDR2: MNHEY, SMNVEV (reference sequence). The chain's CDR3 is CASSSTVFGNSPLHF. CDR3 DNA sequence: TGTGCCAGCAGTTCGACCGTGTTCGGGAATTCACCCCTCCACTTT.

This clonotype has a handful of counts. In DNA, the CDR3 is TGCGCCAGCAGCTTGGAAGGACAGCCGAACACAGATACGCAGTATTTT. This gives the protein CASSLEGQPNTDTQYF. The chain couples TRBV5-1 to TRBJ2-3, with TRBD1 as a possible D gene (6 bases). This CDR3 spans 16 amino acids. V was shortened by 0 bases and J by 2 bases, with 13 bases between the two germline ends. The V gene's germline CDR1 is SGHRS and CDR2 YFSETQ.

The chain joins TRBV9 to TRBJ2-1, with D unclear. The J call may be wrong; the DNA end is better matched by TRBJ2-7. Germline V gives CDR1 SGDLS, CDR2 YYNGEE. The CDR3 runs to 13 residues. The CDR3 reads CASSVGSYNEQYF. Written as DNA, the CDR3 is TGTGCCAGCAGCGTAGGGTCCTACAATGAGCAGTACTTC.

This sequence joins TRBV2 and TRBJ2-1, with 7 bases fitting TRBD2. The junction had 4 bases not matched to a gene; V was cut back by 6 bases and J by 8 bases. The CDR3 is 12 residues long. CDR1 and CDR2 from the germline V gene are SNHLY and FYNNEI. CDR3 amino acids: CASRGGSDEQFF. The CDR3 DNA reads as TGTGCCAGCAGGGGCGGGAGCGATGAGCAGTTCTTC.

CDR3 residues: CASSWPGNSGANVLTF. As DNA, the CDR3 is TGTGCCAGCAGTTGGCCAGGCAACTCTGGGGCCAACGTCCTGACTTTC. The chain is built from TRBV12-3 or TRBV12-4 and TRBJ2-6, with D unclear. The CDR3 length is 16 residues. V lost 4 bases, J lost 0 bases, and 10 bases lay in between.

V and J are TRBV3-1 and TRBJ2-4; 12 bases match TRBD2. The end of the DNA aligns better with TRBJ2-7, so the J call may be wrong. The CDR3 contains 15 residues. The germline CDR1 and CDR2 sequences are LGHDT and YNNKEL (reference sequence). This chain's CDR3 is CASSQTSGRYYEQYF. In nucleotides, the CDR3 is TGTGCCAGCAGCCAAACTAGCGGGAGGTATTACGAGCAGTACTTC.

For the CDR3, the DNA is TGTTCCACCCGGACAGGGGGTGGCTACACCTTC. It specifies CSTRTGGGYTF. The V gene is TRBV25-1, the J gene TRBJ1-2; 10 nucleotides align to TRBD1. CDR3 size: 11 residues. In germline, CDR1 is MGHDK, CDR2 SYGVNS.